This TCR beta chain derives from a study of spatial heterogeneity in lung cancer. Overall study: Sequences of the beta chain were consistently detected in greater numbers than alpha-chain sequences. Combinations of a unique TCR and a UMI were tallied in raw reads, and on average each appeared more than ten times.

MiXCR was run by TCRdb on the 5' RACE reads, yielding one entry per CDR3 protein. The sample lists 95,000 to 120,000 distinct CDR3 sequences; 9.5% to 14% were seen once. Time point specified: blood at routine non-recurrence follow-up after resection. From tumor, nontumor lung or frozen PBMC, whole RNA was taken unsorted for sequencing. J gave up 5 bases and V 0 bases, and 11 bases lay outside the gene matches. There are 17 residues in the CDR3. CDR1 and CDR2 from the germline V gene are ENHRY and SYGVKD. The source is a female donor with early-stage non-small cell lung cancer. V is TRBV10-3 and J is TRBJ2-7, with 9 bases identical to TRBD2. This specimen was PBMCs, taken at follow-up. CDR3 residues: CAISESNGPAGGHEQYV. In DNA form, the CDR3 reads TGTGCCATCAGTGAGTCAAACGGGCCAGCGGGAGGACACGAGCAGTACGTC.